Here is one T cell receptor (beta chain) with its context. Original data processing: For nucleated cells, counts were estimated from reference gene primer amplification. Clones were sequenced by immunoSEQ multiplex PCR, and TCRdb holds only the in-frame ones, with some missing. The V and J calls and clone size were taken over from that table, and D and trimming were inferred from the DNA. The sample gives 120,000 or so clones, 82% of which show up once; approximately 4.9% is in the top ten. This entry belongs to a study of blood T cell repertoires in COVID-19. Study-level background: The samples span acute and convalescent COVID-19 from the United States, Italy and Spain. The analysed material was cDNA or gDNA that came from T cells, B-cell-depleted T cells, or PBMCs.

The origin of this receptor is a woman aged 70 to 79 with acute or convalescent COVID-19. Sequencing was carried out using peripheral blood.

This CDR3 reads CASSSSWTGGQSPLHF. CDR3 sequence (DNA): TGTGCCAGCAGTTCATCCTGGACAGGAGGACAGTCACCCCTCCACTTT. The chain combines TRBV6-5 with TRBJ1-6; the match to TRBD1 covers 7 bases. V shed 4 bases, J shed 10 bases, and the junction held 13 bases outside the gene matches. Germline V gene lookup returns CDR1 MNHEY and CDR2 SVGAGI. There are 16 residues in the CDR3.